The source of this T cell receptor beta chain is a study of T cell changes during pregnancy in multiple sclerosis. The data were produced by immunoSEQ multiplex PCR, yet TCRdb's version contains in-frame clones alone and is incomplete. Of some 97,000 clones in the sample, about 90% were seen once. The source material was peripheral blood, sampled after pregnancy. This clonotype was obtained from a female donor with multiple sclerosis, enrolled in a pregnancy study.

CDR3 DNA sequence: TGTGCCAGCAGCCAAATAGGGACTACAGATACGCAGTATTTT. Protein: CASSQIGTTDTQYF. V gene TRBV4-2 combines with J gene TRBJ2-3, with D possibly matching TRBD2 (6 bases). The CDR3 extends over 14 amino acids. The germline CDR1 and CDR2 sequences are LGHNA and YNFKEQ. Trimming pared 2 bases from V and 3 bases from J, leaving 9 bases between.